This T cell receptor beta chain was identified during a study of post-analysis software for immune sequencing data. Study results and limitations: Patients carried a handful of TRBV segments more frequently than controls did, and TRBV5-6, TRBV5-1 and TRBV20-1 were among them.

The V gene lost 1 base and the J gene lost 0 bases, with 5 bases spanning the gap. Per germline, CDR1 SGHRS and CDR2 YFSETQ. This CDR3 is built from 13 residues. This clonotype was seen ten or more times. The antigen is undetermined. Unique molecular identifiers featured in each of the TCR beta cDNA libraries. One entry per CDR3 protein results from TCRdb running MiXCR on the PCR reads. Among approximately 250,000 distinct CDR3 sequences listed, 30% to 45% were seen once. This receptor was obtained from a girl under 18 with multiple sclerosis. The chain carries TRBV5-1 and TRBJ2-7; no reliable D call. Sequencing input: blood. The CDR3: CASSLMPSYEQYF. The CDR3, as DNA: TGCGCCAGCAGCTTGATGCCCTCCTACGAGCAGTACTTC.